Presented here are 18 T cell receptor beta chains from one specimen sequenced in a study of T cells in women clearing cervical HPV infection. The table came from immunoSEQ multiplex PCR; TCRdb's copy has only in-frame clones and leaves some out. Its table lists roughly 20,000 clones. What was sequenced was blood buffy coat. These receptor sequences come from a woman between 18 and 69 years old with a cervical HPV16 infection that either progressed to CIN3+ or cleared (not recorded which).

CDR3 bases read: TGCAGTGCTAGAGACCGAGGAGTGGGGGCCGCAGATACG. Encoded protein: CSARDRGVGAADT. The CDR3 in its entirety is CSARDRGVGAADTQYF. V and J are TRBV20-1 and TRBJ2-3; D is possibly TRBD1 (6 bases). The read falls 3 residues short of the CDR3 end, and the missing part is taken from the germline J gene. The germline CDR1 and CDR2 sequences are DFQATT and SNEGSKA (reference sequence). Trimming removed 0 bases at V and 4 bases at J, with 17 bases between. The CDR3 covers 16 residues.

This CDR3 is CAISEPGGTPLFF. The sequenced part of the CDR3 DNA is TGTGCCATCAGTGAGCCGGGGGGGACACCG. The chain carries TRBV10-3 and TRBJ2-2; 8 nucleotides line up with TRBD2. The CDR3 is cut off 3 residues early in the read; its end comes from the germline J gene. This CDR3 has 13 residues. Germline CDR1 ENHRY, CDR2 SYGVKD.

Remarks on this clone: Sequencing ends 3 residues short of the CDR3 end; the germline J gene provides the rest. The V call is TRBV13, the J call TRBJ1-2; 7 nucleotides align to TRBD1. The CDR3 contains 14 residues. CDR1 PRHDT and CDR2 FYEKMQ come from the germline V gene (reference sequence). Trimming took 1 base from V and 6 from J; bases not matched to a gene: 5. CDR3 bases read: TGTGCCAGCAGCTTAGCAGGGCAGGGGGATGGC. This gives the protein CASSLAGQGDG. The CDR3 in full is CASSLAGQGDGYTF.

As to this clone: The read halts 3 residues ahead of the CDR3 end, with the missing end drawn from the germline J gene. This chain connects TRBV5-1 to TRBJ2-7; TRBD2 matches at 8 bases. Germline CDR1 is SGHRS and CDR2 is YFSETQ. The ends lost 5 bases at V and 4 bases at J; junction bases unmatched: 11. CDR3 length: 15 residues. The CDR3 is CASRRSGGKWYEQYF. The CDR3 DNA, read in part, is TGCGCCAGCAGAAGAAGCGGGGGAAAATGGTACGAG.

On this clone itself: The read stops 3 residues short of the end of the CDR3; the missing end is completed from the germline J gene. V and J are TRBV7-7 and TRBJ2-1; TRBD1 agrees at 8 bases. J lost 6 bases, V lost 5 bases, and 6 bases had no gene match. Germline lookup yields CDR1 SSHAT and CDR2 FNYEAQ (reference sequence). CDR3 length: 14 amino acids. This chain's CDR3 is CASSAATGGNEQFF. The sequenced CDR3 bases are TGTGCCAGCAGCGCCGCTACAGGGGGCAATGAG.

As concerns this clone: The read terminates 3 residues ahead of where the CDR3 ends, so the germline J gene completes it. V and J are TRBV20-1 and TRBJ2-6, with D perhaps matching TRBD1 (6 bases). The V and J ends lost 0 bases and 0 bases respectively, with 12 bases between them. The CDR3 covers 17 residues. From germline, CDR1 is DFQATT and CDR2 SNEGSKA (reference sequence). CDR3 amino acids: CSARDGQRLSGANVLTF. The DNA read from the CDR3 is TGCAGTGCTAGAGACGGACAGAGACTCTCTGGGGCCAACGTC.

On this clone itself: The read gets to within 3 residues of the CDR3 end, and the germline J gene fills in the rest. This rearrangement joins TRBV6-2 or TRBV6-3 to TRBJ2-2; perhaps D is TRBD1 or TRBD2 (6 bases each). The CDR3 sequence is 16 residues long. V was trimmed by 0 bases and J by 1 base, leaving 9 bases between them. Germline V gives CDR1 MNHEY, CDR2 SVGEGT. CDR3 bases read: TGTGCCAGCAGTTACTCGGAGGGGGTGAACACCGGGGAG. Amino acid sequence: CASSYSEGVNTGE. From start to end, the CDR3 is CASSYSEGVNTGELFF.

Concerning this clone: The read ends 3 residues before the CDR3 terminus; that terminus is restored from the germline J gene. This rearrangement joins TRBV18 to TRBJ1-5; possibly TRBD1 for D (6 bases). CDR1 KGHSH and CDR2 LQKENI come from the germline V gene. The CDR3 is made up of 14 amino acids. Trimming took off 4 bases at V and 5 bases at J, with 12 bases between the two ends. The sequenced part of the CDR3 DNA is TGTGCCAGCTCACAGGGGGAGGGCTATCAGCCC. It encodes CASSQGEGYQP. The full CDR3 protein is CASSQGEGYQPQHF. The variable domain in full, completed from reference TRBV18 and TRBJ1-5, reads NAGVMQNPRHLVRRRGQEARLRCSPMKGHSHVYWYRQLPEEGLKFMVYLQKENIIDESGMPKERFSAEFPKEGPSILRIQQVVRGDSAAYFCASSQGEGYQPQHFGDGTRLSIL.

In regard to this clone: The CDR3 extends 3 residues past the end of the read, so its final part is completed from the germline J gene. This chain joins TRBV18 and TRBJ2-5; D is possibly TRBD2 (5 bases). The germline V and J ends were trimmed by 5 bases and 5 bases, with 21 bases remaining between them. Per the germline V gene, CDR1 is KGHSH and CDR2 is LQKENI. The CDR3 length is 16 residues. The CDR3 region is CASSSADWSGFETQYF. The part of the CDR3 DNA that was read is TGTGCCAGCTCATCCGCGGACTGGTCGGGGTTTGAGACC.

About this clone: The CDR3 extends 3 residues past the end of the read, so its final part is completed from the germline J gene. This chain links TRBV20-1 with TRBJ2-2, with D possibly matching TRBD1 (6 bases). Trimming removed 5 bases at V and 7 bases at J, with 14 bases between. The CDR3 extends over 13 amino acids. Germline V gene sequence: CDR1 DFQATT, CDR2 SNEGSKA (reference sequence). The CDR3 reads CSAPGTGHGELFF. The covered CDR3 bases are TGCAGTGCTCCTGGCACAGGGCACGGGGAG.

As regards this clone: The DNA ends 3 residues before the CDR3 does, and the rest of the CDR3 is filled in from the germline J gene. The chain links TRBV30 to TRBJ2-1; the match to TRBD2 covers 8 bases. The V segment lost 1 base and the J segment 7 bases; nucleotides outside the gene matches: 12. The CDR3 loop spans 16 amino acids. Germline lookup yields CDR1 GTSNPN and CDR2 SVGIG (reference sequence). The CDR3 DNA, read in part, is TGTGCCTGGAGTGGGTCAGCGGGGGCCTCGGGGAATGAG. Protein sequence: CAWSGSAGASGNE. The whole CDR3 is CAWSGSAGASGNEQFF.

With regard to this clone: The CDR3 goes on 3 residues after the read ends, and that part is filled in from the germline J gene. This chain joins TRBV7-6 and TRBJ1-1; D gene uncertain. Trimming left V 5 bases short and J 0 bases short, with 7 bases between. This CDR3 contains 13 residues. Germline V gives CDR1 SGHVS, CDR2 FNYEAQ. This chain's CDR3 is CASSPRLNTEAFF. The DNA read from the CDR3 is TGTGCCAGCAGCCCTAGGCTGAACACTGAA.

Points on this clone: The read gets to within 3 residues of the CDR3 end, and the germline J gene fills in the rest. The chain combines TRBV6-1 with TRBJ1-5; the D gene is possibly TRBD1 (5 bases). Germline-derived CDR1 and CDR2 are MNHNS and SASEGT. V was trimmed by 4 bases and J by 0 bases, leaving 7 bases between them. This CDR3 region has 14 residues. The CDR3 here is CASSGQGSNQPQHF. The part of the CDR3 DNA that was read is TGTGCCAGCAGTGGGCAGGGTAGCAATCAGCCC.

To note about this clone: Read coverage stops 3 residues before the CDR3 terminus; the germline J gene supplies the remainder. This chain uses TRBV7-6 with TRBJ2-4; D may be TRBD2 (6 bases). There are 14 residues in the CDR3. Looked up from germline, CDR1 is SGHVS and CDR2 is FNYEAQ. The part of the CDR3 DNA that was read is TGTGCCAGCAGCTTGGGGTTGGGGGGATATGGT. Translating gives CASSLGLGGYG. The entire CDR3 protein reads CASSLGLGGYGQYF.

As concerns this clone: The read ends 3 residues shy of where the CDR3 ends; the end is completed using the germline J gene. This chain connects TRBV7-9 to TRBJ2-7; 8 nucleotides align to TRBD1. CDR1 is SEHNR and CDR2 is FQNEAQ in the germline V gene (reference sequence). The V gene end was trimmed by 2 bases and the J gene end by 5 bases; junction bases not matched to a gene: 5. This CDR3 contains 14 residues. The sequenced CDR3 bases are TGTGCCAGCAGCTTACAGCCAGGGGGCGACGAG. This encodes CASSLQPGGDE. The complete CDR3 sequence is CASSLQPGGDEQYF. Full variable domain (missing parts from reference TRBV7-9 and TRBJ2-7): DTGVSQNPRHKITKRGQNVTFRCDPISEHNRLYWYRQTLGQGPEFLTYFQNEAQLEKSRLLSDRFSAERPKGSFSTLEIQRTEQGDSAMYLCASSLQPGGDEQYFGPGTRLTVT.

About this clone itself: The read ends 3 residues shy of where the CDR3 ends; the end is completed using the germline J gene. This rearrangement joins TRBV7-2 to TRBJ2-7; 14 bases are shared with TRBD2. The CDR3 length is 15 residues. Germline loops: CDR1 SGHTA, CDR2 FQGNSA. With 3 bases clipped from V and 2 bases from J, the junction kept 0 bases outside the gene matches. Here the CDR3 reads CASSLGLAGAYEQYF. The sequenced part of the CDR3 DNA is TGTGCCAGCAGCTTGGGACTAGCGGGGGCCTACGAG. The full variable domain, with the rest looked up from reference TRBV7-2 and TRBJ2-7, is GAGVSQSPSNKVTEKGKDVELRCDPISGHTALYWYRQSLGQGLEFLIYFQGNSAPDKSGLPSDRFSAERTGGSVSTLTIQRTQQEDSAVYLCASSLGLAGAYEQYFGPGTRLTVT.

As to this clone: The missing CDR3 end, 3 residues past where the read stops, is filled in from the germline J gene. The chain uses TRBV20-1 and TRBJ1-2; possibly TRBD1 for D (5 bases). CDR3 size: 16 residues. CDR1 and CDR2 from the germline V gene are DFQATT and SNEGSKA (reference sequence). The V end lost 1 base, the J end lost 2 bases, and 17 bases lay between the germline ends. The DNA read from the CDR3 is TGCAGTGCTAGAGGGCTGGGGCTAGTAACAAACTATGGC. Its protein product is CSARGLGLVTNYG. The full CDR3 sequence reads CSARGLGLVTNYGYTF.

Turning to this clone: At one end the junction does not follow the germline gene, possibly because of a read error. The observed sequence ends 3 residues before the CDR3 terminus, with the missing tail filled in from the germline J gene. The V and J genes are TRBV4-2 and TRBJ2-5; D might be TRBD1 (5 bases). Per germline, CDR1 LGHNA and CDR2 YNFKEQ. The CDR3 sequence is 14 residues long. Partial CDR3 DNA: TGCGCCAGCAGCCAATTGGGCAGGGTAGAGACC. Its translation: CASSQLGRVET. The entire CDR3 sequence reads CASSQLGRVETQYF.